This note documents a single T cell receptor beta chain sequence. Study members were between about 18 and 95 years old and lived in 20 to 25 US regions. The record originates from a study of blood T cell repertoires in COVID-19. For the study at large: PBMCs, B-cell-depleted T cells, or T cells were the source of the cDNA or gDNA that made up the material.

From germline, CDR1 is MNHEY and CDR2 SVGAGI. There are 14 residues in the CDR3. The V gene lost 6 bases and the J gene lost 0 bases, with 11 bases spanning the gap. In the original processing: Estimates of nucleated cell counts were drawn from the amplification of reference gene primers. Assay used: immunoSEQ multiplex PCR; TCRdb lists only in-frame clones, some missing. D and trimming come from the DNA, and the V and J calls and clone size come from that table. Altogether some 340,000 clones are present, 90% being singletons, with the ten largest covering 3.5% to 5%. This chain uses TRBV6-5 with TRBJ1-1, with a tentative D call TRBD1 (6 bases). The sequencing input was PBMCs or T cells enriched from blood (not recorded which). The receptor comes from a woman younger than 45 who had been exposed to COVID-19. CDR3 bases: TGTGCCAGCAGGGCGGGGGCGGTGAACACTGAAGCTTTCTTT. This sequence encodes CASRAGAVNTEAFF.